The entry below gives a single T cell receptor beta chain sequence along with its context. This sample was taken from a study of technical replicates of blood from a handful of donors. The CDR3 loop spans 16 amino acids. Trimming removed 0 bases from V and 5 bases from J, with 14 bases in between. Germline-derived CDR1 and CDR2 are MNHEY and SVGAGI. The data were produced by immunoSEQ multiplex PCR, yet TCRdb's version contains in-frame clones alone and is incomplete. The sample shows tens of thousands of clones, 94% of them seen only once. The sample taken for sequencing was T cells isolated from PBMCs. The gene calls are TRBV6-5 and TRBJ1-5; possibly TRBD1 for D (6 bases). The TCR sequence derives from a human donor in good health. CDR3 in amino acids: CASSYSIFPGDQPQHF. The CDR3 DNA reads TGTGCCAGCAGTTACTCGATATTCCCAGGGGATCAGCCCCAGCATTTT.